The entry below describes one T cell receptor (beta chain). This sample is part of a study of blood T cell repertoires in COVID-19. Study context: PBMCs, B-cell-depleted T cells, or T cells provided the cDNA or gDNA that made up the material.

Germline V gives CDR1 SQVTM, CDR2 ANQGSEA. The CDR3 covers 11 residues. How the authors handled the data: By means of reference gene primer amplification, nucleated cell counts were estimated. Profiled with immunoSEQ multiplex PCR; TCRdb holds only in-frame clones, not every one. V and J calls plus clone size are reproduced from that table; the DNA served to infer D and trimming. The sample comprises roughly 190,000 clones, about 83% of which are singletons, and under 3.5% rests with the top ten. This chain links TRBV29-1 with TRBJ1-4, with D perhaps TRBD1 (5 bases). The TCR comes from a man in his forties or fifties with active or convalescent COVID-19. Sample: peripheral blood. CDR3 residues: CGGKENEKLFF. The CDR3 DNA follows: TGCGGGGGGAAGGAGAATGAAAAACTGTTTTTT.